What follows are 9 T cell receptor beta chains derived from one specimen sequenced in a study of blood T cell repertoires in COVID-19 (dated by TCRdb to about 2020). Libraries were made using the immunoSEQ multiplex PCR assay. What TCRdb holds here is the immuneACCESS table cut down to in-frame rearrangements. Part of the clones is not present; checked against another copy, under half of the missing clones reflect an unresolved V gene, and the others are unexplained. Recorded for this sample are roughly 200,000 clones; 70% to 90% of them occurred a single time. 18% of the sample is in the top ten clones. The sequencing sample was made of peripheral blood. The receptors shown here come from a man aged 50 or older with COVID-19, enrolled during active disease.

This clone was seen once. The chain recombines TRBV21-1 with TRBJ2-1; the tabulated D call, TRBD1, remains unverified against the DNA. TRBV21-1 is listed as a pseudogene. The CDR3 covers 20 residues. The CDR3 region is CASSKRGLVSGGPLINEQFF. The DNA for the CDR3 is TGTGCCAGCAGCAAAAGGGGGTTGGTTTCTGGCGGCCCTTTGATAAATGAGCAGTTCTTC.

The chain couples TRBV30 to TRBJ2-7, with TRBD1 as a possible D gene (6 bases). Trimming took 3 bases from V and 1 from J, leaving 7 bases between them. CDR1 GTSNPN and CDR2 SVGIG come from the germline V gene (reference sequence). This CDR3 spans 12 amino acids. The CDR3 DNA reads as TGTGCCTGGAGGGACAGATCCTACGAGCAGTACTTC. Its protein is CAWRDRSYEQYF.

V and J are TRBV7-3 and TRBJ2-1, with 11 bases that match TRBD2. V lost 11 bases to trimming and J lost 0 bases; unmatched junction nucleotides: 6. Germline lookup yields CDR1 SGHTA and CDR2 FQGTGA. The CDR3 length is 15 residues. The CDR3 spells CAGAGTSGSYNEQFF. The CDR3 DNA is TGTGCCGGCGCCGGGACTAGCGGCTCCTACAATGAGCAGTTCTTC.

V gene TRBV14 combines with J gene TRBJ2-5, with D perhaps TRBD1 (5 bases). Trimming pared 0 bases from V and 4 bases from J, leaving 12 bases between. The CDR3 length is 15 residues. Germline CDR1 and CDR2: SGHDN and FVKESK. The DNA for the CDR3 is TGTGCCAGCAGCCAAGAAGGGGTCGGTTTAGAGACCCAGTACTTC. Its protein is CASSQEGVGLETQYF.

V is TRBV6-5 and J is TRBJ2-7, with 7 positions matching TRBD1. With V trimmed by 4 bases and J by 4 bases, 4 bases remained unmatched. This CDR3 is built from 13 residues. Germline V CDR1 and CDR2: MNHEY, SVGAGI. The CDR3 sequence: CASSSARGYEQYF. In DNA, the CDR3 is TGTGCCAGCAGTTCGGCCAGGGGGTACGAGCAGTACTTC.

V and J are TRBV18 and TRBJ2-6, with D possibly TRBD1 on 6 matching bases. V shed 6 bases and J shed 0 bases, with 12 bases lying between them. The CDR3 consists of 16 residues. Germline V gene sequence: CDR1 KGHSH, CDR2 LQKENI. CDR3 DNA: TGTGCCAGCTCGCGACAGGAACTCTCTGGGGCCAACGTCCTGACTTTC. Its protein is CASSRQELSGANVLTF.

The chain couples TRBV29-1 to TRBJ1-2; a possible D gene is TRBD1 (6 bases). This CDR3 region has 13 residues. The germline V gene has CDR1 SQVTM and CDR2 ANQGSEA. V shed 6 bases and J shed 6 bases, with 17 bases lying between them. The CDR3 spells CSVGTLFGDGYTF. In nucleotides, the CDR3 is TGCAGCGTGGGGACACTCTTTGGGGATGGCTACACCTTC.

V and J are TRBV14 and TRBJ2-1; 11 nucleotides line up with TRBD1. The V segment lost 4 bases and the J segment 10 bases; nucleotides outside the gene matches: 15. Looked up from germline, CDR1 is SGHDN and CDR2 is FVKESK. The length of the CDR3 is 17 residues. CDR3 bases: TGTGCCAGCAGCCCGCGGACAGGGGGCCTCCAGGGAGGAGAGCAGTTCTTC. Residues: CASSPRTGGLQGGEQFF.

The chain couples TRBV27 to TRBJ2-7; TRBD2 agrees at 7 bases. The CDR3 runs 16 residues. CDR1 is MNHEY and CDR2 is SMNVEV in the germline V gene (reference sequence). J gave up 2 bases and V 6 bases, and 13 bases lay outside the gene matches. The CDR3 reads CASSPGRSTAAYEQYF. DNA of the CDR3: TGTGCCAGCAGCCCCGGGAGGTCCACCGCGGCCTACGAGCAGTACTTC.